A single sample gave rise to the 29 T cell receptor beta chains below, sequenced in a study of blood T cell repertoires in COVID-19. Some clones are missing from TCRdb's copy, which holds only in-frame ones; the method was immunoSEQ multiplex PCR. The data show 61,000 or so clones, around 88% seen once. The sequenced material came from peripheral blood. The receptors shown here come from a woman over 75 with active COVID-19.

CDR3 protein: CASSLELPVDTQYF. CDR3 coding DNA: TGTGCCAGCAGCTTAGAACTCCCGGTGGATACGCAGTATTTT. The chain recombines TRBV7-9 with TRBJ2-3, with no clear D. Trimming cost V 1 base and J 6 bases, with 11 bases left between them. Germline CDR1 reads SEHNR; CDR2 reads FQNEAQ (reference sequence). The CDR3 sequence is 14 residues long.

The gene calls are TRBV7-8 and TRBJ2-2, with D possibly matching TRBD2 (6 bases). With 2 bases removed from V and 6 bases from J, the gap between germline ends came to 19 bases. Germline loops: CDR1 SGHVS, CDR2 FQNEAQ. This CDR3 comprises 17 residues. The CDR3 is CASSLRPSGSGAGELFF. The CDR3 region has the DNA TGTGCCAGCAGCTTAAGGCCGTCCGGGTCGGGAGCCGGGGAGCTGTTTTTT.

This chain uses TRBV28 with TRBJ2-3; perhaps TRBD2 as D (5 bases). The ends were cut back, 4 bases at V and 7 bases at J, with 15 bases in the middle. The length of the CDR3 is 14 residues. The germline V gene encodes CDR1 MDHEN and CDR2 SYDVKM. In DNA, the CDR3 is TGTGCCAGCAGTTCCCCCCCGCTAGCCAATACGCAGTATTTT. This translates into CASSSPPLANTQYF. Full variable domain (rest looked up from reference TRBV28 and TRBJ2-3): DVKVTQSSRYLVKRTGEKVFLECVQDMDHENMFWYRQDPGLGLRLIYFSYDVKMKEKGDIPEGYSVSREKKERFSLILESASTNQTSMYLCASSSPPLANTQYFGPGTRLTVL.

The rearrangement uses TRBV10-3 and TRBJ2-7; D not certain. Germline V CDR1 and CDR2: ENHRY, SYGVKD. CDR3 length: 13 amino acids. The V and J ends lost 2 bases and 2 bases respectively, with 7 bases between them. The CDR3 coding sequence is TGTGCCATCAGTGAGGAGGTGGCCTACGAGCAGTACTTC. Its translation: CAISEEVAYEQYF.

The chain is built from TRBV7-3 and TRBJ1-1; a possible D gene is TRBD1 (6 bases). The V end was cut by 5 bases, the J end by 5 bases, with 15 bases between. The CDR3 extends over 14 amino acids. The germline V gene encodes CDR1 SGHTA and CDR2 FQGTGA. CDR3 nucleotides: TGTGCCAGCAGCCGTGGGGGGGCGCCGACTGAAGCTTTCTTT. It codes for CASSRGGAPTEAFF.

By share of the sample, this clone is large. The chain uses TRBV9 and TRBJ2-5; TRBD2 agrees at 11 bases. V shed 3 bases and J 5 bases; nucleotides not matched to a gene: 12. Germline lookup yields CDR1 SGDLS and CDR2 YYNGEE. The CDR3 sequence is 17 residues long. The CDR3 loop is CASSAPRSGGAGETQYF. CDR3 DNA sequence: TGTGCCAGCAGCGCACCGCGTAGCGGGGGGGCGGGGGAGACCCAGTACTTC.

This clone was found once. The V call is TRBV27, the J call TRBJ1-4; 10 bases map to TRBD1. The CDR3 loop spans 17 amino acids. Germline lookup yields CDR1 MNHEY and CDR2 SMNVEV (reference sequence). V lost 6 bases and J lost 1; bases outside the gene matches: 8. The CDR3 sequence: CASSPGQGIVTNEKLFF. The CDR3 region has the DNA TGTGCCAGCAGCCCGGGACAGGGGATCGTAACTAATGAAAAACTGTTTTTT.

The table lists this clone with a count of one. The chain couples TRBV9 to TRBJ2-2, with D perhaps matching TRBD1 (6 bases). CDR1 is SGDLS, CDR2 YYNGEE, per germline. The CDR3 is made up of 14 amino acids. Trimming shortened V by 6 bases and J by 3 bases, and 12 bases separated the two germline ends. As DNA, the CDR3 is TGTGCCAGCACCTGGGCAGGGGACACCGGGGAGCTGTTTTTT. Translated, it gives CASTWAGDTGELFF.

The chain recombines TRBV6-5 with TRBJ1-2; D is possibly TRBD1 (6 bases). Trimming took 0 bases from V and 4 from J, leaving 6 bases between them. Per the germline V gene, CDR1 is MNHEY and CDR2 is SVGAGI. The CDR3 is 13 residues long. CDR3 region: CASSYSGGYGYTF. DNA of the CDR3: TGTGCCAGCAGTTACTCAGGGGGCTATGGCTACACCTTC.

The chain recombines TRBV19 with TRBJ1-6; D perhaps matches TRBD1 (5 bases). This CDR3 has 15 amino acids. Germline assignment: CDR1 LNHDA and CDR2 SQIVND (reference sequence). V was pared by 10 bases and J by 3 bases, with 16 bases between. Here the CDR3 DNA reads TGTGCCACCAGAGGAGGGGTCAACTATAATTCACCCCTCCACTTT. Its translation: CATRGGVNYNSPLHF.

The chain uses TRBV27 and TRBJ2-3, with 9 bases lining up with TRBD2. Germline lookup yields CDR1 MNHEY and CDR2 SMNVEV (reference sequence). The trim removed 6 bases at V and 0 bases at J, leaving 10 bases unmatched. The CDR3 extends over 17 amino acids. The CDR3 DNA reads as TGTGCCAGCAGACTACTAGCGGGCTTTACTAGCACAGATACGCAGTATTTT. It specifies CASRLLAGFTSTDTQYF.

This clone was detected once. CDR3 in DNA: TGTGCCAGCGGGACAGGATATGGCTACACCTTC. Protein product: CASGTGYGYTF. This sequence joins TRBV6-5 and TRBJ1-2; 8 bases match TRBD1. Germline V gene data show CDR1 as MNHEY and CDR2 as SVGAGI. After removal of 8 bases from V and 5 bases from J, the junction contained 1 base not matched to a gene. The CDR3 loop spans 11 amino acids.

This clone was observed a single time. V is TRBV27 and J is TRBJ2-7; 9 bases agree with TRBD1. V lost 5 bases to trimming and J lost 2 bases; unmatched junction nucleotides: 7. This CDR3 is built from 15 residues. Germline CDR1 is MNHEY and CDR2 is SMNVEV (reference sequence). As DNA, the CDR3 is TGTGCCAGCAGTCCCGGACAGGGGAGGACCTACGAGCAGTACTTC. This translates into CASSPGQGRTYEQYF.

V and J are TRBV5-1 and TRBJ2-3, with D tentatively TRBD2 (6 bases). V gave up 3 bases and J gave up 0 bases, with 14 bases separating them. This CDR3 contains 16 residues. Germline V gives CDR1 SGHRS, CDR2 YFSETQ. CDR3 in amino acids: CASSSGTGDSTDTQYF. DNA of the CDR3: TGCGCCAGCAGCTCCGGGACTGGAGATAGCACAGATACGCAGTATTTT. Full variable domain (outside the CDR3, taken from reference TRBV5-1 and TRBJ2-3): KAGVTQTPRYLIKTRGQQVTLSCSPISGHRSVSWYQQTPGQGLQFLFEYFSETQRNKGNFPGRFSGRQFSNSRSEMNVSTLELGDSALYLCASSSGTGDSTDTQYFGPGTRLTVL.

V gene TRBV6-6 combines with J gene TRBJ2-3, with unresolved D. Trimming shortened V by 2 bases and J by 0 bases, and 9 bases separated the two germline ends. The germline CDR1 and CDR2 sequences are MNHNY and SVGAGI (reference sequence). This CDR3 spans 15 amino acids. The CDR3 protein is CASSYGGSSTDTQYF. For the CDR3, the DNA is TGTGCCAGCAGTTACGGTGGTAGTAGCACAGATACGCAGTATTTT.

The chain's CDR3 is CATSASSVQETQYF. In DNA, the CDR3 is TGTGCCACCAGCGCGAGTTCGGTCCAAGAGACCCAGTACTTC. This sequence joins TRBV15 and TRBJ2-5; no clear D. The CDR3 covers 14 residues. Trimming cost V 5 bases and J 1 base, with 11 bases left between them. Germline V gives CDR1 LNHNV, CDR2 YYDKDF (reference sequence).

The chain couples TRBV30 to TRBJ1-4; 9 nucleotides line up with TRBD1. This CDR3 is built from 15 residues. The junction had 10 bases not matched to a gene; V was cut back by 3 bases and J by 8 bases. Germline V lookup: CDR1 GTSNPN, CDR2 SVGIG (reference sequence). Written as DNA, the CDR3 is TGTGCCTGGAGGCGGCCGTGGGACAGGGCCGAAAAACTGTTTTTT. It encodes CAWRRPWDRAEKLFF.

The CDR3, as DNA: TGTGCCAGCAGTCCCACGGACAGGGACGCCTACGAGCAGTACTTC. Its protein is CASSPTDRDAYEQYF. The chain links TRBV28 to TRBJ2-7; 8 bases are a match to TRBD1. Germline V gives CDR1 MDHEN, CDR2 SYDVKM. J gave up 2 bases and V 5 bases, and 8 bases lay outside the gene matches. The CDR3 is 15 amino acids.

This sequence joins TRBV13 and TRBJ2-1; the match to TRBD2 covers 8 bases. The CDR3 runs 14 residues. Looked up from germline, CDR1 is PRHDT and CDR2 is FYEKMQ (reference sequence). V lost 4 bases to trimming and J lost 6 bases; unmatched junction nucleotides: 5. This chain's CDR3 is CASSSGTRFNEQFF. CDR3 DNA sequence: TGTGCCAGCAGCTCTGGGACTAGGTTCAATGAGCAGTTCTTC.

This chain connects TRBV28 to TRBJ1-5, with a weak D call TRBD1 (5 bases). This CDR3 is 15 amino acids long. V was trimmed by 7 bases and J by 4 bases, leaving 17 bases between them. Germline V gene sequence: CDR1 MDHEN, CDR2 SYDVKM. The DNA of the CDR3 is TGTGCCAGCACTTCAAATCGGAGGGGAAATCAGCCCCAGCATTTT. Its protein is CASTSNRRGNQPQHF.

The chain joins TRBV19 to TRBJ1-2, with TRBD1 identical over 12 bases. Germline CDR1 is LNHDA and CDR2 is SQIVND (reference sequence). The CDR3 has 15 residues. Unmatched junction bases numbered 7, after V lost 3 bases and J lost 8 bases. DNA of the CDR3: TGTGCCAGTAGTATCCTGGGACAGGGGGCGAAAGGCTACACCTTC. Its protein product is CASSILGQGAKGYTF.

The chain links TRBV9 to TRBJ1-4; 7 bases align to TRBD1. V lost 0 bases and J lost 8; bases outside the gene matches: 1. The CDR3 length is 13 residues. From germline, CDR1 is SGDLS and CDR2 YYNGEE. CDR3 amino acids: CASSVGGQEKLFF. Here the CDR3 DNA reads TGTGCCAGCAGCGTAGGGGGACAGGAAAAACTGTTTTTT.

This rearrangement joins TRBV6-5 to TRBJ1-1; D is unresolved. The CDR3 sequence is 13 residues long. Germline V gene sequence: CDR1 MNHEY, CDR2 SVGAGI. V dropped 5 bases and J dropped 4 bases, with 11 bases sitting between them. DNA of the CDR3: TGTGCCAGCAGTAACCAGAGGAGCACTGAAGCTTTCTTT. Amino acid sequence: CASSNQRSTEAFF.

This clone was detected once. The V call is TRBV5-1, the J call TRBJ1-3; 10 bases fit TRBD1. Germline CDR1 is SGHRS and CDR2 is YFSETQ. This CDR3 comprises 15 residues. The J segment lost 2 bases and the V segment lost 4 bases, leaving 3 bases of the junction unmatched. For the CDR3, the DNA is TGCGCCAGCAGCCCGGGGACAGGGGCTGGAAACACCATATATTTT. It encodes CASSPGTGAGNTIYF.

This chain joins TRBV9 and TRBJ2-7; D may be TRBD2 (5 bases). The germline V gene has CDR1 SGDLS and CDR2 YYNGEE. The CDR3 is 14 amino acids. Trimming removed 0 bases at V and 2 bases at J, with 9 bases between. The CDR3 spells CASSVGTRTYEQYF. The CDR3 DNA reads TGTGCCAGCAGCGTAGGGACTCGTACCTACGAGCAGTACTTC. The full variable domain, with the rest looked up from reference TRBV9 and TRBJ2-7, is DSGVTQTPKHLITATGQRVTLRCSPRSGDLSVYWYQQSLDQGLQFLIQYYNGEERAKGNILERFSAQQFPDLHSELNLSSLELGDSALYFCASSVGTRTYEQYFGPGTRLTVT.

This rearrangement joins TRBV19 to TRBJ1-2; weak D call: TRBD1 (5 bases). The V gene lost 4 bases and the J gene lost 2 bases, with 5 bases spanning the gap. CDR3 length equals 12 residues. In germline, CDR1 is LNHDA, CDR2 SQIVND (reference sequence). The CDR3: CASSRQNYGYTF. As DNA, the CDR3 is TGTGCCAGTAGTAGACAGAACTATGGCTACACCTTC.

CDR3 DNA sequence: TGTGCCAGCAGCCAAGATCAGGGGGCAGATACGCAGTATTTT. Protein: CASSQDQGADTQYF. The genes are TRBV3-1 (or the pseudogene TRBV3-2) and TRBJ2-3; 7 bases are shared with TRBD1. The CDR3 loop spans 14 amino acids. The V segment lost 0 bases and the J segment 4 bases; nucleotides outside the gene matches: 1. CDR1 and CDR2 from the germline V gene are LGHDT and YNNKEL (reference sequence).

This rearrangement joins TRBV6-5 to TRBJ2-3; TRBD2 matches at 7 bases. From germline, CDR1 is MNHEY and CDR2 SVGAGI. The CDR3 runs to 14 residues. J gave up 4 bases and V 8 bases, and 9 bases lay outside the gene matches. The CDR3 DNA reads TGTGCCAGCCAGCGAGCGGGGATGGCAGATACGCAGTATTTT. This gives the protein CASQRAGMADTQYF.

V and J are TRBV5-1 and TRBJ2-1; D not resolved. CDR1 is SGHRS and CDR2 is YFSETQ in the germline V gene. The CDR3 is 15 amino acids. V was cut by 6 bases and J by 0 bases, with 13 bases left in between. The CDR3 region is CASTLELSSYNEQFF. Written as DNA, the CDR3 is TGCGCCAGCACCCTTGAACTAAGCTCCTACAATGAGCAGTTCTTC.